The 3 T cell receptor beta chains presented below share a single source sample, sequenced in a study of cytomegalovirus exposure and HLA in healthy donors. PCR was performed using 60 Vbeta and 13 Jbeta primers. Data came from immunoSEQ multiplex PCR; TCRdb stores just in-frame clones and leaves some out. The sample contains 82,000 or so clones, around 10% of which appear only once. Sequencing was carried out using PBMCs. The source of these receptors is a man in his 60s in good health and CMV-seropositive.

In this sample, this clone turned up a few times. This chain connects TRBV30 to TRBJ2-3, with D perhaps matching TRBD1 (6 bases). In germline, CDR1 is GTSNPN, CDR2 SVGIG (reference sequence). This CDR3 is built from 15 residues. Trimming cost V 1 base and J 1 base, with 12 bases left between them. In nucleotides, the CDR3 is TGTGCCTGGAGTGCTGGGGGCGAGGGCACAGATACGCAGTATTTT. Translation: CAWSAGGEGTDTQYF.

This clone has ten or more counts. V and J are TRBV6-1 and TRBJ2-2, with D possibly matching TRBD1 (6 bases). Germline CDR1 reads MNHNS; CDR2 reads SASEGT. Trimming took off 7 bases at V and 12 bases at J, with 21 bases between the two ends. The CDR3 extends over 14 amino acids. The CDR3 spells CASKGHSKVLQLFF. CDR3 coding DNA: TGTGCCAGCAAGGGACACTCTAAGGTCCTGCAGCTGTTTTTT.

This clone was recorded a few times. V is TRBV5-1 and J is TRBJ2-1, with 7 nucleotides matching TRBD2. The CDR3 covers 14 residues. With 4 bases clipped from V and 2 bases from J, the junction kept 3 bases outside the gene matches. Per the germline V gene, CDR1 is SGHRS and CDR2 is YFSETQ. DNA of the CDR3: TGCGCCAGCAGCACGGGAGGCACCTACAATGAGCAGTTCTTC. It specifies CASSTGGTYNEQFF.